This T cell receptor (beta chain) was identified in a study of blood T cells in healthy people across ages. Study overall: Capture by template switching was about one barcoded beta molecule per two T cells. Study observations and caveats: Comparison with aged donors showed that long-lived donors had more naive CD4+ cells and higher diversity.

Using a J-beta primer mix together with a sample-barcoded 5' primer, a second PCR was run for roughly 6 to 11 cycles. Each cDNA was tagged by a template-switch adaptor containing 12 random nucleotides. TCRdb called the 5' RACE reads again in MiXCR, with one record for every CDR3 protein. The sample has 550,000 to 800,000 distinct CDR3 sequences, about 30% seen once. This clonotype was seen ten or more times. Its antigen is as yet unknown. Germline V CDR1 and CDR2: LGHNA, YNFKEQ. The CDR3 covers 15 residues. V lost 2 bases and J lost 3, with 14 bases in between. The receptor was derived from a woman over 75 in good health. The sequenced sample was blood. This chain joins TRBV4-2 and TRBJ2-7; D is perhaps TRBD2 (5 bases). CDR3 coding DNA: TGTGCCAGCAGCCAATCTTCAATGGGAGACTACGAGCAGTACTTC. As protein: CASSQSSMGDYEQYF.